This TCR beta chain originates from a study of blood T cell repertoires in COVID-19. At the level of the study: The United States, Italy and Spain supplied acute and convalescent COVID-19 samples. T cells, B-cell-depleted T cells, or PBMCs provided the cDNA or gDNA that served as material.

Per the authors' pipeline: Estimates of nucleated cell counts were drawn from the amplification of reference gene primers. TCRdb's table, derived via immunoSEQ multiplex PCR, lists solely in-frame clones and lacks some. V and J calls plus clone size are reproduced from that table; the DNA served to infer D and trimming. Among roughly 80,000 clones listed, approximately 80% were seen once. The CDR3 is 18 residues long. The ends lost 6 bases at V and 0 bases at J; junction bases unmatched: 12. Germline V gene lookup returns CDR1 MNHEY and CDR2 SMNVEV (reference sequence). The sequenced sample was peripheral blood. The V and J genes are TRBV27 and TRBJ2-1; 9 bases are a match to TRBD1. The receptor's source is a man in his fifties or sixties with acute or convalescent COVID-19. This chain's CDR3 is CASRRQGERDSSYNEQFF. The CDR3 DNA is TGTGCCAGCAGGAGACAGGGGGAGCGGGATAGCTCCTACAATGAGCAGTTCTTC.